This TCR beta chain was profiled in a study of long-term antiretroviral therapy in people with HIV. General observations from the study: Information pertaining to ART adherence, viral resistance or therapeutic modifications was not obtained. Older ART regimens were possibly in use when the blood was collected between about 2004 and 2018.

Comment on this clone: The antigen is unknown.

The V gene lost 5 bases and the J gene lost 3 bases, with 14 bases spanning the gap. There are 14 residues in the CDR3. The germline V gene has CDR1 SEHNR and CDR2 FQNEAQ (reference sequence). Runs used v3.0 of the immunoSEQ assay and were done at survey level. Only in-frame clones appear in the TCRdb table, and some are missing; sequencing was by immunoSEQ multiplex PCR. The table lists over 30,000 clones, around 83% of them singletons, with 6.2% in the top ten. This chain links TRBV7-9 with TRBJ2-7; D tentatively fits TRBD1 or TRBD2 (5 bases each). Sequencing was performed on unsorted PBMCs, taken 1 year after starting antiretroviral therapy. The clonotype was recovered from a man younger than 35 with HIV. DNA of the CDR3: TGTGCCAGCAGCGGGACCCGAGCCGGCTACGAGCAGTACTTC. This encodes CASSGTRAGYEQYF.